This TCR beta chain was documented in a study of cytomegalovirus exposure and HLA in healthy donors. In the study overall: Early released data had tens of millions of unique TCRs, all coming from HLA-typed donors. Findings and caveats of the study: Researchers reported in a later analysis that a missense DCLRE1C variant was tied to TCR beta V- and J-gene trimming. Reported findings show TCR beta sequences accurately forecast HLA-A and HLA-B alleles in most subjects. Donors belonging to an Asian-associated ancestry cluster reportedly showed fewer N-insertions in productive TCRs than the 666-donor mean, according to what a later analysis found.

Comments on this clone: Its matching antigen is unknown.

The CDR3 has 15 amino acids. In germline, CDR1 is SNHLY, CDR2 FYNNEI. The V end was cut by 6 bases, the J end by 1 base, with 13 bases between. PCR involved 60 Vbeta and 13 Jbeta primers. Generated by immunoSEQ multiplex PCR, the TCRdb table keeps only in-frame clones and is missing some. The sample gives some 150,000 clones, roughly 64% of which show up once; roughly 3.1% is in the top ten. Material: PBMCs. V gene TRBV2 combines with J gene TRBJ1-5; a possible D gene is TRBD1 (5 bases). The receptor was isolated from a woman aged 30 to 39 in good health and CMV-seropositive. The CDR3 DNA is TGTGCCAGCAGAGGAAACCAGGGAAGCAATCAGCCCCAGCATTTT. It encodes CASRGNQGSNQPQHF.